This TCR beta chain was captured by sequencing in a study of blood T cells in healthy people across ages. Researchers isolated at least 6 million PBMCs per sample. Turning to this clonotype: Its antigen is not identified.

The authors ran a second PCR of about 7 to 11 cycles using a sample-barcoded 5' primer and a J-beta primer mix. TCRdb fed the 5' RACE reads into MiXCR, producing one record per CDR3 protein. The sample holds about 580,000 distinct CDR3 sequences, roughly 43% seen once. V lost 5 bases and J lost 5; bases outside the gene matches: 11. Germline V gene sequence: CDR1 SEHNR, CDR2 FQNEAQ (reference sequence). The CDR3 is 16 residues long. Whole-study findings and limits: The fall in TCR beta diversity per million T cells was roughly linear with age. There were more naive CD4+ cells and higher diversity in long-lived donors than in aged donors. Diversity figures derived from one million T cells were judged to underestimate the true value.

This receptor was identified in a man aged 80 or over in good health. Material: blood. V usage is TRBV7-9 and J usage is TRBJ2-1; 8 nucleotides match TRBD1. The CDR3 bases are TGTGCCAGCAGCCCTACGGCAGGGGGCAAGGACAATGAGCAGTTCTTC. It encodes CASSPTAGGKDNEQFF. The full variable domain, rest sourced from reference TRBV7-9 and TRBJ2-1, is DTGVSQNPRHKITKRGQNVTFRCDPISEHNRLYWYRQTLGQGPEFLTYFQNEAQLEKSRLLSDRFSAERPKGSFSTLEIQRTEQGDSAMYLCASSPTAGGKDNEQFFGPGTRLTVL.